Included here is one T cell receptor (beta chain) sequence, with context. The source of the sample is a study of cytotoxic CD8 clonotypes in ibrutinib-treated CLL. Across the study: Across samples, productive templates numbered some 250,000 and productive rearrangements reached 80,000 to 95,000 on average.

Germline values: CDR1 SGHVS, CDR2 FNYEAQ. This CDR3 has 17 amino acids. V gave up 4 bases and J gave up 0 bases, with 16 bases separating them. Method: immunoSEQ multiplex PCR; TCRdb's copy keeps in-frame clones and lacks some. The table shows over 150,000 clones, with more than 75% occurring only once. Sequencing was performed on PBMCs, taken after 12 months of ibrutinib treatment. The receptor was isolated from a human donor with chronic lymphocytic leukemia. This chain uses TRBV7-6 with TRBJ2-1, with D unresolved. The CDR3 region has the DNA TGTGCCAGCAGCTCCCCGGCGGCATGGGGCTCCTACAATGAGCAGTTCTTC. This encodes CASSSPAAWGSYNEQFF.